The sequence of this T cell receptor (beta chain) was determined in a study of OX40 agonist ivuxolimab in advanced cancers. Broader study findings: Clonal expansion was among the lowest in partial responders at 0.1-3.0 mg/kg, especially CD8+. It was not determined which antigens were specifically recognized by the peripheral T cells that had undergone clonal expansion. Expanded clones were, on average, more numerous in CD8+ T cells than in CD4+.

For this clone: The antigen is unknown.

The repertoire was sequenced with immunoSEQ multiplex PCR; TCRdb's copy has only in-frame clones and lacks some. The sample holds tens of thousands of clones, 65% to 80% seen once. Per the germline V gene, CDR1 is ENHRY and CDR2 is SYGVKD. The CDR3 is made up of 14 amino acids. Deletions cut 3 bases from V and 2 bases from J, with 11 bases between. The investigators sampled blood at baseline, at cycle 4 day 1, and at cycle 7 day 1. The sample was CD4+ or CD8+ T cells sorted from blood, taken in a trial of the OX40 agonist ivuxolimab. The genes are TRBV10-3 and TRBJ2-7; D is unresolved. The receptor was derived from an adult with an advanced solid tumor such as melanoma, head and neck, liver or kidney cancer. The CDR3 bases are TGTGCCATCAGTGACCCTGACATGCCCTACGAGCAGTACTTC. Its protein is CAISDPDMPYEQYF.